This T cell receptor beta chain was captured in a study of OX40 agonist ivuxolimab in advanced cancers. Study overall: Ivuxolimab, an antibody that agonizes OX40 (CD134), was administered to the patients. Ivuxolimab, which patients received intravenously every 2 weeks, was dosed at 0.01 to 10 mg/kg. The dose-escalation cohort had hepatocellular carcinoma, melanoma, renal cell or head and neck cancer.

Study-wide findings and caveats: Relative to CD4+, CD8+ T cells held more expanded clones on average.

TCRdb's table, derived via immunoSEQ multiplex PCR, lists solely in-frame clones and lacks some. The sample contains about 79,000 clones, 90% of which appear only once. Of note for this clone: Its antigen remains unidentified.

Between the trimmed V and J ends, which lost 7 bases and 3 bases, there was a span of 9 bases. Germline CDR1 MNHNY, CDR2 SVGAGI (reference sequence). The CDR3 is made up of 12 amino acids. The sequence came from an adult with an advanced solid tumor such as melanoma, head and neck, liver or kidney cancer. The material was CD4+ or CD8+ T cells sorted from blood, obtained in a trial of the OX40 agonist ivuxolimab. The chain carries TRBV6-6 and TRBJ1-1; no reliable D call. CDR3 in DNA: TGTGCCAGCAAAAGGGATGACACTGAAGCTTTCTTT. Amino acids: CASKRDDTEAFF.